This is a list of T cell receptor beta chains from one sample in a study of blood T cell repertoires in COVID-19. Clones were sequenced by immunoSEQ multiplex PCR, and TCRdb holds only the in-frame ones, with some missing. The repertoire includes about 310,000 clones, approximately 88% of them detected once, and approximately 9% sits in the top ten. The specimen sequenced was PBMCs or T cells enriched from blood (not recorded which). The receptors shown here come from a woman under 30 who had recovered from COVID-19. Both conserved end residues are part of each CDR3. The order of the fields is V gene, J gene, clone size, CDR3 protein. Clone size is not always given. Where it is, it says once, few, many or a class for expanded clones.

v_call: TRBV30
j_call: TRBJ1-2
clone_size: .
cdr3_aa: CACAWSVLSKANYGYTF

v_call: TRBV7-2
j_call: TRBJ2-7
clone_size: once
cdr3_aa: CASSGRLAGNYEQYF

v_call: TRBV5-1
j_call: TRBJ2-5
clone_size: .
cdr3_aa: CASSPTGAPQETQYF

v_call: TRBV5-6
j_call: TRBJ2-7
clone_size: .
cdr3_aa: CASSAGLREQYF

v_call: TRBV25-1
j_call: TRBJ2-2
clone_size: .
cdr3_aa: CASSADRNTGELFF

v_call: TRBV27
j_call: TRBJ2-7
clone_size: few
cdr3_aa: CASSRTRPGLPFRHYEQYF

v_call: TRBV7-3
j_call: TRBJ1-1
clone_size: .
cdr3_aa: CASSSGGNTEAFF

v_call: TRBV29-1
j_call: TRBJ1-1
clone_size: few
cdr3_aa: CSVEGQGMNTEAFF

v_call: TRBV7-2
j_call: TRBJ2-7
clone_size: .
cdr3_aa: CASSPRVRGWHEQYF

v_call: TRBV10-3
j_call: TRBJ1-6
clone_size: .
cdr3_aa: CAISDGTGENSPLHF

v_call: TRBV7-2
j_call: TRBJ2-7
clone_size: .
cdr3_aa: CASSLDPPSGGPSSYEQYF

v_call: TRBV19
j_call: TRBJ2-7
clone_size: .
cdr3_aa: CASRQAHEQYF

v_call: TRBV18
j_call: TRBJ1-1
clone_size: .
cdr3_aa: CASSPPGGQGMNTEAFF

v_call: TRBV25-1
j_call: TRBJ2-1
clone_size: .
cdr3_aa: CASSGSFGSGSYNEQFF

v_call: TRBV9
j_call: TRBJ1-4
clone_size: .
cdr3_aa: CASSPSSGLRATNEKLFF

v_call: TRBV6-2/TRBV6-3
j_call: TRBJ2-2
clone_size: .
cdr3_aa: CASSLVAGDSTGELFF

v_call: TRBV6-5
j_call: TRBJ1-2
clone_size: once
cdr3_aa: CASSTTGSYGYTF

v_call: TRBV4-3
j_call: TRBJ2-3
clone_size: .
cdr3_aa: CASSQDSPGEGWDTQYF

v_call: TRBV6-5
j_call: TRBJ2-3
clone_size: .
cdr3_aa: CASSSSGRADTQYF

v_call: TRBV4-1
j_call: TRBJ1-3
clone_size: .
cdr3_aa: CASSQATGGFGNTIYF

v_call: TRBV5-5
j_call: TRBJ2-1
clone_size: once
cdr3_aa: CASSSDTGALGVEQFF

v_call: TRBV9
j_call: TRBJ2-1
clone_size: .
cdr3_aa: CASSVGSNHEQFF

v_call: TRBV6-2/TRBV6-3
j_call: TRBJ1-2
clone_size: .
cdr3_aa: CASSSDRGRASYGYTF

v_call: TRBV19
j_call: TRBJ2-7
clone_size: .
cdr3_aa: CASSIVRTGAYEQYF

v_call: TRBV28
j_call: TRBJ2-7
clone_size: .
cdr3_aa: CASESYGYEQYF

v_call: TRBV12-3/TRBV12-4
j_call: TRBJ1-1
clone_size: .
cdr3_aa: CASSIRRNTEAFF

v_call: TRBV5-4
j_call: TRBJ2-1
clone_size: .
cdr3_aa: CASSPRGGSLAYNEQFF

v_call: TRBV6-2/TRBV6-3
j_call: TRBJ2-7
clone_size: .
cdr3_aa: CASSLTNPAYEQYF

v_call: TRBV15
j_call: TRBJ1-2
clone_size: .
cdr3_aa: CATSRGGGDGYTF

v_call: TRBV5-1
j_call: TRBJ2-1
clone_size: .
cdr3_aa: CASSSETYNEQFF

v_call: TRBV30
j_call: TRBJ2-7
clone_size: .
cdr3_aa: CAWTRGGQGAYEQYF

v_call: TRBV6-2/TRBV6-3
j_call: TRBJ2-7
clone_size: .
cdr3_aa: CASSHNQGADEQYF

v_call: TRBV5-1
j_call: TRBJ2-2
clone_size: .
cdr3_aa: CASSSTSGRTGELFF

v_call: TRBV28
j_call: TRBJ1-2
clone_size: .
cdr3_aa: CASSLPGGLNYGYTF

v_call: TRBV12-3/TRBV12-4
j_call: TRBJ1-1
clone_size: few
cdr3_aa: CASRRDRGSEAFF

v_call: TRBV11-3
j_call: TRBJ1-1
clone_size: once
cdr3_aa: CASSRDRNTEAFF

v_call: TRBV5-1
j_call: TRBJ2-1
clone_size: .
cdr3_aa: CASLLQGTGVDEQFF

v_call: TRBV4-2
j_call: TRBJ2-2
clone_size: .
cdr3_aa: CASSQDPVNTGELFF

v_call: TRBV20-1
j_call: TRBJ1-5
clone_size: .
cdr3_aa: CSSYSNQPQHF

v_call: TRBV10-3
j_call: TRBJ1-6
clone_size: .
cdr3_aa: CAISLQGRTLHF

v_call: TRBV6-5
j_call: TRBJ1-2
clone_size: .
cdr3_aa: CASSSQGASSGYTF

v_call: TRBV12-3/TRBV12-4
j_call: TRBJ1-1
clone_size: .
cdr3_aa: CASSLAQGTSAFF

v_call: TRBV6-5
j_call: TRBJ2-7
clone_size: .
cdr3_aa: CASSRTGYEQYF